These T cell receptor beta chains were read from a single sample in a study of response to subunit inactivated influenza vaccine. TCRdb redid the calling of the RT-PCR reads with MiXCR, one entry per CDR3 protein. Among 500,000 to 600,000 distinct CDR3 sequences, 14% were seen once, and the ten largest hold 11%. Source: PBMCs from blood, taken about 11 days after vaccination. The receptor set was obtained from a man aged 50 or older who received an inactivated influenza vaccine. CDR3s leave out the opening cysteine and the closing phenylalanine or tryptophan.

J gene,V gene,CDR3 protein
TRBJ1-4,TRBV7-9,ASSSNRGLEKLF
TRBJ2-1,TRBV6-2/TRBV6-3,ASRPGGGRRRGSYNEQF
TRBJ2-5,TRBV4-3,ASSRLAGLGETQY
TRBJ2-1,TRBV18,ASLTSGYNEQF
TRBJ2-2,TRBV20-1,SARLGLHTGELF
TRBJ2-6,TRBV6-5,ASSYWDTGANVLT
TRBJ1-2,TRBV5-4,ASSLGPSANYGYT
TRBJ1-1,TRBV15,ATSRDLANTEAF
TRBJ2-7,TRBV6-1,ASRTQLSSYEQY
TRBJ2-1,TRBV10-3,ASGLAGGLDNEQF
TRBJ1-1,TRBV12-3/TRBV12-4,ASSLVGISTEAF
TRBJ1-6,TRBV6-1,ASSARQGRISPLH
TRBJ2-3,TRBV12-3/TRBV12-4,ASSLQITGPADTQY
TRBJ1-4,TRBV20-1,SARRQPNEKLF
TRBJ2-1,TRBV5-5,ASSLALRGAFYNEQF
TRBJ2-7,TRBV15,ATSRAPGLAGYEQY
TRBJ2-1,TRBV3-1,ASSQEMTGASYNEQF
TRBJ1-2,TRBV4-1,ASSQESGQNYGYT
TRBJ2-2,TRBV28,ASSLWGGTDTGELF
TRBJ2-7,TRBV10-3,AIGQGVEYEQY
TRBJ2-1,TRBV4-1,ASSQFGQAVQGEQF
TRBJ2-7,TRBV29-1,SANQGLEQY
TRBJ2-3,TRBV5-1,ASSLSVSTDTQY
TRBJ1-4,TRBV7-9,ASSSPQGPREKLF
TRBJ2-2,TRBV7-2,ASSLIKGGTGELF
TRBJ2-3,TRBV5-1,ASRKGDRTDTQY
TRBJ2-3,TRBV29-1,SVDAGCDTDTQY
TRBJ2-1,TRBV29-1,SVPAGGPNEQF
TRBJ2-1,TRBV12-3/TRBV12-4,ASSLSHEQF
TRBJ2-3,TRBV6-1,ASSSPAVYATDTQY
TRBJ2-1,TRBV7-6,ASSLMTFDEQF
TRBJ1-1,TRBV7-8,ASSDNTGGTEAF
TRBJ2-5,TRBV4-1,ASSPGRQQETQY
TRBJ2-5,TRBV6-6,ASTEPRGETQY
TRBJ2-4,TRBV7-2,ASSLRTEKNIQY
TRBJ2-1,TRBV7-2,ASSSSGTQYYNEQF
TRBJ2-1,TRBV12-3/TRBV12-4,ASSGDTYNEQF
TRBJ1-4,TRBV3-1,ASSPGTNEKLF
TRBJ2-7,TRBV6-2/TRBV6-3,ASSLSQGHPSYEQY
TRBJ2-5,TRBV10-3,AISSGGAGGWETQY
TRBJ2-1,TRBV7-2,ASSLRTGFGGRDIRTTYNEQF
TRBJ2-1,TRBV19,ASSRDWANEQF
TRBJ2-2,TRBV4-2,ASSQDLNYQNTGELF
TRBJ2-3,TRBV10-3,AISERAGGATDTQY
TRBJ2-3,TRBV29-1,SVERLASTDTQY
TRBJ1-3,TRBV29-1,SVVKGSGNTIY
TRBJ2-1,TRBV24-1,ATSDPGTAYNEQF
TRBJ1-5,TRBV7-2,ASSQGRPNQPQH
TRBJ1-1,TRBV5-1,ASSSIDRNTEAF
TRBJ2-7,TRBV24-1,ATSDFGRERY
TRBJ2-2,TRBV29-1,SAAQSVTGELF
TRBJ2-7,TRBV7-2,ASSLDIFSYEQY
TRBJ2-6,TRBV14,ASSPYNSGANVLT
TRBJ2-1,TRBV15,ATSRDSGLAAYNEQF
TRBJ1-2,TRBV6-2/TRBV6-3,ASSYSTRTGHYGYT
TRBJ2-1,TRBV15,ATSGTGLHEQF
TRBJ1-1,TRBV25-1,ASSYSPGTEAF
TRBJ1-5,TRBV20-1,SARPGGQPQH
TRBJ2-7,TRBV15,ATSRDPQLKVSSYEQY